This entry lists 27 T cell receptor beta chains sequenced from one sample in a study of technical replicates of blood from a few donors. Some clones are missing from TCRdb's copy, which holds only in-frame ones; the method was immunoSEQ multiplex PCR. The repertoire includes approximately 85,000 clones, 85% to 95% of them detected once, and 0.26% sits in the top ten. Sequences were obtained from T cells isolated from PBMCs. Receptors were obtained from a human donor in good health.

The CDR3 sequence: CASSITTVSYEQYF. The CDR3 DNA reads TGTGCCAGTAGTATTACTACCGTCTCCTACGAGCAGTACTTC. The V call is TRBV19, the J call TRBJ2-7, with unresolved D. From germline, CDR1 is LNHDA and CDR2 SQIVND (reference sequence). Trimming pared 3 bases from V and 0 bases from J, leaving 9 bases between. The CDR3 loop spans 14 amino acids.

The genes are TRBV5-8 and TRBJ2-7; TRBD1 might be the D (6 bases). CDR3 length: 17 amino acids. Trimming shortened V by 1 base and J by 1 base, and 18 bases separated the two germline ends. CDR1 SGHTS and CDR2 YDEGEE come from the germline V gene. CDR3 sequence: CASSLFGYRVNSYEQYF. The CDR3 nucleotides are TGTGCCAGCAGCTTGTTTGGGTACAGGGTTAATTCCTACGAGCAGTACTTC.

The chain carries TRBV14 and TRBJ2-7; D is undetermined. The CDR3 runs 13 residues. The V end was cut by 3 bases, the J end by 5 bases, with 11 bases between. Germline V gives CDR1 SGHDN, CDR2 FVKESK. CDR3 nucleotide sequence: TGTGCCAGCAGCCACCCACTCCTGCACGAGCAGTACTTC. This gives the protein CASSHPLLHEQYF.

The rearrangement joins TRBV28 to TRBJ1-1; D perhaps matches TRBD1 (5 bases). CDR1 is MDHEN, CDR2 SYDVKM, per germline. Trimming removed 5 bases from V and 3 bases from J, with 16 bases in between. This CDR3 has 15 residues. The CDR3 sequence is CASSPPDTSYTEAFF. Here the CDR3 DNA reads TGTGCCAGCAGTCCCCCGGACACCTCCTACACTGAAGCTTTCTTT.

The chain links TRBV19 to TRBJ2-5, with D maybe TRBD2 (5 bases). Germline V CDR1 and CDR2: LNHDA, SQIVND (reference sequence). CDR3 length equals 16 residues. V lost 6 bases, J lost 4 bases, and 21 bases lay in between. In nucleotides, the CDR3 is TGTGCCAGTAGAGTACAAGGGAGATGGTCTGGAGAGACCCAGTACTTC. Its translation is CASRVQGRWSGETQYF.

This chain links TRBV27 with TRBJ1-2; D remains unclear. The CDR3 is 15 amino acids. V lost 2 bases to trimming and J lost 4 bases, with 14 bases between them. Germline V gene sequence: CDR1 MNHEY, CDR2 SMNVEV (reference sequence). The CDR3 reads CASSLTYARSYGYTF. CDR3 nucleotide sequence: TGTGCCAGCAGTTTAACTTACGCCCGATCCTATGGCTACACCTTC.

V gene TRBV5-1 combines with J gene TRBJ1-1, with 9 bases identical to TRBD1. Germline V gene data show CDR1 as SGHRS and CDR2 as YFSETQ. V dropped 4 bases and J dropped 0; count of bases not matched to a gene: 4. The CDR3 contains 15 residues. CDR3 nucleotides: TGCGCCAGCAGCCTGGGGACAGGGATGAACACTGAAGCTTTCTTT. Encoded protein: CASSLGTGMNTEAFF.

The chain has TRBV6-1 and TRBJ2-5; D is uncertain. This CDR3 has 15 amino acids. V was cut by 1 base and J by 2 bases, with 11 bases left in between. Germline CDR1 MNHNS, CDR2 SASEGT. CDR3: CASSEVGSIQETQYF. The DNA of the CDR3 is TGTGCCAGCAGTGAAGTCGGTAGCATTCAAGAGACCCAGTACTTC.

The gene calls are TRBV11-3 and TRBJ2-7; no clear D. Trimming pared 1 base from V and 1 base from J, leaving 5 bases between. Germline V lookup: CDR1 SGHNT, CDR2 YENEEA. The CDR3 sequence is 13 residues long. This CDR3 reads CASSLGGSYEQYF. The CDR3 nucleotides are TGTGCCAGCAGCTTAGGAGGATCCTACGAGCAGTACTTC.

J is TRBJ2-7 and V is TRBV19, with TRBD1 identical over 10 bases. Per germline, CDR1 LNHDA and CDR2 SQIVND (reference sequence). This CDR3 spans 16 amino acids. V lost 2 bases, J lost 4 bases, and 8 bases stayed unmatched. The CDR3 protein is CASSIFGDRGVYEQYF. The CDR3 DNA sequence: TGTGCCAGTAGTATATTCGGGGACAGGGGAGTTTACGAGCAGTACTTC.

This chain's CDR3 is CASSLSGWEQFF. The CDR3 DNA follows: TGTGCCAGCAGCTTATCAGGGTGGGAGCAGTTCTTC. The chain is built from TRBV7-9 and TRBJ2-1; possibly TRBD1 for D (5 bases). CDR3 length equals 12 residues. Trimming cost V 2 bases and J 10 bases, with 9 bases left between them. Per the germline V gene, CDR1 is SEHNR and CDR2 is FQNEAQ (reference sequence).

This clone was observed a single time. The rearrangement joins TRBV5-1 to TRBJ2-7, with D perhaps TRBD1 (6 bases). The CDR3 runs to 15 residues. Trimming stripped 4 bases from V and 3 bases from J, with 17 bases between. CDR1 SGHRS and CDR2 YFSETQ come from the germline V gene. DNA of the CDR3: TGCGCCAGCAGCGGAAACCGGGACACCGGCTACGAGCAGTACTTC. This translates into CASSGNRDTGYEQYF.

V gene TRBV7-2 combines with J gene TRBJ2-5; 7 nucleotides match TRBD2. The CDR3 spans 13 residues. J gave up 4 bases and V 5 bases, and 4 bases lay outside the gene matches. The V gene's germline CDR1 is SGHTA and CDR2 FQGNSA. Here the CDR3 DNA reads TGTGCCAGCAGCCCTAGCGGTCGAGAGACCCAGTACTTC. Translated: CASSPSGRETQYF. Based on the CDR3 plus reference TRBV7-2 and TRBJ2-5, the full variable domain is GAGVSQSPSNKVTEKGKDVELRCDPISGHTALYWYRQSLGQGLEFLIYFQGNSAPDKSGLPSDRFSAERTGGSVSTLTIQRTQQEDSAVYLCASSPSGRETQYFGPGTRLLVL.

V is TRBV14 and J is TRBJ2-3; 9 positions agree with TRBD1. The CDR3 totals 15 residues. The germline CDR1 and CDR2 sequences are SGHDN and FVKESK. J was trimmed by 2 bases and V by 4 bases; bases with no gene match: 4. The CDR3 DNA is TGTGCCAGCAGCCCAAGGGACAGGGTCACAGATACGCAGTATTTT. It is translated as CASSPRDRVTDTQYF.

The V call is TRBV5-1, the J call TRBJ1-1, with D uncertain. The CDR3 has 14 amino acids. CDR1 is SGHRS, CDR2 YFSETQ, per germline. Trimming took 0 bases from V and 0 from J, leaving 6 bases between them. As DNA, the CDR3 is TGCGCCAGCAGCTTGGGACAAATGAACACTGAAGCTTTCTTT. Its protein product is CASSLGQMNTEAFF.

The chain combines TRBV18 with TRBJ2-7; TRBD1 matches at 8 bases. CDR1 is KGHSH, CDR2 LQKENI, per germline. The length of the CDR3 is 16 residues. Unmatched junction bases numbered 9, after V lost 4 bases and J lost 1 base. CDR3 sequence (DNA): TGTGCCAGCTCACACCCGGACAGGGCAGGATCCTACGAGCAGTACTTC. Amino acids: CASSHPDRAGSYEQYF.

The CDR3 spells CASSKGQRVDNEQFF. CDR3 coding DNA: TGCGCCAGCAGTAAGGGACAGAGGGTAGACAATGAGCAGTTCTTC. The rearrangement uses TRBV5-1 and TRBJ2-1; 7 positions match TRBD1. CDR3 length: 15 residues. V trimming: 5 bases; J trimming: 5 bases; junction bases outside the gene matches: 10. Germline CDR1 reads SGHRS; CDR2 reads YFSETQ.

The J gene is TRBJ1-1, the V gene TRBV5-4; a possible D gene is TRBD1 (5 bases). Germline values: CDR1 SGHNT, CDR2 YYREEE (reference sequence). V dropped 0 bases and J dropped 1 base, with 16 bases sitting between them. The CDR3 has 17 amino acids. The CDR3 nucleotides read TGTGCCAGCAGCTTGGCCCGAGGAAAGGGGCGGAACACTGAAGCTTTCTTT. Protein sequence: CASSLARGKGRNTEAFF.

The rearrangement links TRBV14 to TRBJ1-1, with D possibly TRBD1 on 5 matching bases. The CDR3 runs 13 residues. V was clipped by 7 bases and J by 0 bases, with 9 bases between them. Germline V gives CDR1 SGHDN, CDR2 FVKESK. CDR3 residues: CASMGQLNTEAFF. The CDR3, as DNA: TGTGCCAGCATGGGGCAGTTGAACACTGAAGCTTTCTTT.

Remarks on this clone: At one of its ends the junction is not consistent with the germline gene, which may arise from a read error. The chain joins TRBV7-7 to TRBJ2-3, with 11 positions matching TRBD2. Germline assignment: CDR1 SSHAT and CDR2 FNYEAQ (reference sequence). The CDR3 covers 15 residues. CDR3 amino acids: CASSLLAGGPNTQYF. In DNA form, the CDR3 reads TGTGCTAGCAGCTTATTAGCGGGGGGGCCAAATACGCAGTATTTT.

The chain carries TRBV2 and TRBJ2-1, with a tentative D call TRBD1 (6 bases). Trimming left V 5 bases short and J 5 bases short, with 19 bases between. Per the germline V gene, CDR1 is SNHLY and CDR2 is FYNNEI. CDR3 length: 16 amino acids. The DNA of the CDR3 is TGTGCCAGCAGTTCAGGATACCGGGACATCGACAATGAGCAGTTCTTC. Protein: CASSSGYRDIDNEQFF.

This chain uses TRBV5-6 with TRBJ1-4; D call uncertain. CDR1 SGHDT and CDR2 YYEEEE come from the germline V gene. The CDR3 runs 16 residues. V was cut by 2 bases and J by 1 base, with 12 bases left in between. The CDR3 coding sequence is TGTGCCAGCAGCTTATCCTTAGCGGGAACTAATGAAAAACTGTTTTTT. Protein product: CASSLSLAGTNEKLFF.

V usage is TRBV7-9 and J usage is TRBJ2-5; TRBD1 matches at 7 bases. From germline, CDR1 is SEHNR and CDR2 FQNEAQ (reference sequence). This CDR3 spans 14 amino acids. J gave up 3 bases and V 5 bases, and 6 bases lay outside the gene matches. The DNA of the CDR3 is TGTGCCAGCAGCCTCTATGGGACAGAAGAGACCCAGTACTTC. Translation: CASSLYGTEETQYF. The full variable domain, with the rest looked up from reference TRBV7-9 and TRBJ2-5, is DTGVSQNPRHKITKRGQNVTFRCDPISEHNRLYWYRQTLGQGPEFLTYFQNEAQLEKSRLLSDRFSAERPKGSFSTLEIQRTEQGDSAMYLCASSLYGTEETQYFGPGTRLLVL.

The chain is built from TRBV19 and TRBJ2-7; 7 bases match TRBD1. Germline trimming cut 4 bases from V and 4 bases from J; bases unmatched to any gene: 13. The CDR3 covers 16 residues. The germline V gene encodes CDR1 LNHDA and CDR2 SQIVND (reference sequence). The CDR3 reads CASSTGTAKEAYEQYF. CDR3 in DNA: TGTGCCAGTAGTACCGGGACAGCAAAGGAGGCTTACGAGCAGTACTTC.

This chain connects TRBV7-9 to TRBJ2-1; 7 nucleotides align to TRBD2. The V segment lost 6 bases and the J segment 8 bases; nucleotides outside the gene matches: 16. The CDR3 has 16 residues. Germline V gene data show CDR1 as SEHNR and CDR2 as FQNEAQ (reference sequence). CDR3 DNA: TGTGCCAGCAGTTACAAGCGGGATGCAAGGTTCGATGAGCAGTTCTTC. It yields the protein CASSYKRDARFDEQFF.

The rearrangement joins TRBV5-1 to TRBJ2-1, with TRBD1 matching over 7 bases. V lost 1 base to trimming and J lost 8 bases; unmatched junction nucleotides: 9. Germline V gene data show CDR1 as SGHRS and CDR2 as YFSETQ. CDR3 length equals 15 residues. The CDR3 loop reads CASSLTPGQLDEQFF. CDR3 in DNA: TGCGCCAGCAGCTTGACGCCGGGACAGTTGGATGAGCAGTTCTTC.

This chain connects TRBV28 to TRBJ2-7; D is undetermined. V gave up 2 bases and J gave up 0 bases, with 11 bases separating them. The germline CDR1 and CDR2 sequences are MDHEN and SYDVKM. CDR3 size: 15 residues. CDR3 loop: CASSLRQGSSYEQYF. Written as DNA, the CDR3 is TGTGCCAGCAGTTTACGACAAGGCAGCTCCTACGAGCAGTACTTC.